This T cell receptor beta chain emerged from a study of T cells after yellow fever vaccination. At the level of the study: Fractions with few cells were prepared using SMART-Seq v4 Ultra Low Input. Study-level results: Subsequent to the booster, the majority of primary-vaccination clones reappeared (96% CD4, 88% CD8). Although most clonotypes did not, a small share appeared in both CD4 and CD8 compartments.

5'RACE template switching produced TCR cDNA carrying a universal primer site and UMIs. One entry per CDR3 protein, called by TCRdb with MiXCR from the 5' RACE reads. The repertoire includes 250,000 or so distinct CDR3 sequences, about 7% of them detected once, and about 0.85% sits in the top ten. This clonotype was recorded a few times. Its antigen is as yet unknown. The V gene's germline CDR1 is SQVTM and CDR2 ANQGSEA. This CDR3 region has 12 residues. Trimming shortened V by 5 bases and J by 7 bases, and 9 bases separated the two germline ends. This receptor was obtained from a man aged 30 to 39 who received the YFV17D yellow fever vaccine. The sequencing used CD4+ T cells sorted from PBMCs, collected 15 days after the yellow fever booster vaccination. V usage is TRBV29-1 and J usage is TRBJ1-6; D perhaps matches TRBD1 (6 bases). DNA for the CDR3: TGCAGCGTTCGGGACACCAATTCACCCCTCCACTTT. Encoded protein: CSVRDTNSPLHF.